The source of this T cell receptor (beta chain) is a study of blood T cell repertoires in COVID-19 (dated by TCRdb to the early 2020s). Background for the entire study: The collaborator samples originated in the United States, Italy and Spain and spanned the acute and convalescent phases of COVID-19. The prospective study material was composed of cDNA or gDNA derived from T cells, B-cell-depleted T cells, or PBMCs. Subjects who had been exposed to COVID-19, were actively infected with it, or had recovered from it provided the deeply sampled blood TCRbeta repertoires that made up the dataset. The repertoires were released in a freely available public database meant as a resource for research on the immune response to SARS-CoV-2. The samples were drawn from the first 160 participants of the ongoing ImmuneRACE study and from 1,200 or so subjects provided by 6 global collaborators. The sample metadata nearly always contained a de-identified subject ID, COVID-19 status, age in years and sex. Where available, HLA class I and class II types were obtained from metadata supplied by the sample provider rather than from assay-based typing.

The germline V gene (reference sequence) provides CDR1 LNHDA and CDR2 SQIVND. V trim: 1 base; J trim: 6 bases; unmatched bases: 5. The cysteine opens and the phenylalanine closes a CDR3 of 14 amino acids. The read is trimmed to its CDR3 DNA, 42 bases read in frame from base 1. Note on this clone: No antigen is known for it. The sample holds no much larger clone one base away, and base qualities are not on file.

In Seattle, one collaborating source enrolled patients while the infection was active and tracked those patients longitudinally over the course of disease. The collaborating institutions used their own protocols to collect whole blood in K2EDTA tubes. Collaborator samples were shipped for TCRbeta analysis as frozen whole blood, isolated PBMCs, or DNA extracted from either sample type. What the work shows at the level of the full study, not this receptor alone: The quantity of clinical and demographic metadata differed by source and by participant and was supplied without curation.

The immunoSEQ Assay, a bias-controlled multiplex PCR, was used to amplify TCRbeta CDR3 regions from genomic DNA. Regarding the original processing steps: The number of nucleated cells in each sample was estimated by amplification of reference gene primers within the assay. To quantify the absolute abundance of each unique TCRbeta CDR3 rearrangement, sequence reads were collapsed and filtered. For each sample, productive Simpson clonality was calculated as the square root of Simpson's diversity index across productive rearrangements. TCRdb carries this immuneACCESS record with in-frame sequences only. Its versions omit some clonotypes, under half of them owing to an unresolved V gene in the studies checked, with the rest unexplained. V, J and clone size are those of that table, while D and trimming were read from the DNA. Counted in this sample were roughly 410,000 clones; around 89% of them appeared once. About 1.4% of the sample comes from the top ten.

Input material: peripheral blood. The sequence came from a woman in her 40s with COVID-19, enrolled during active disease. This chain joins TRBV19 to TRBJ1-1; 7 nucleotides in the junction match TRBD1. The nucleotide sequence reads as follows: TGTGCCAGTAGTATAGGACAGGGCGTGGCTGAAGCTTTCTTT. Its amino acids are CASSIGQGVAEAFF.